This is a list of T cell receptor beta chains from one sample in a study of blood T cell repertoires in COVID-19. Measured with immunoSEQ multiplex PCR; TCRdb has only the in-frame clones, and not every one. The sample has some 170,000 clones, approximately 80% seen once. The material sequenced was PBMCs or T cells enriched from blood (not recorded which). These TCRs come from a man aged 50-60 years who had recovered from COVID-19. Each CDR3 is given with its conserved first and last residue. Each record gives: J gene, V gene, clone size, D gene, CDR3 protein, CDR3 DNA. The D gene is left open where the match is weak. Size is omitted from some rows. Given values are once, few, many or a class for expanded clones.

TRBJ1-2 | TRBV12-3/TRBV12-4 | few | TRBD1 | CASRRGGTGESTF | TGTGCCAGCAGGCGTGGCGGTACAGGGGAGTCCACCTTC
TRBJ2-5 | TRBV9 | NA | TRBD1 | CASSVGTGLETQYF | TGTGCCAGCAGCGTCGGGACAGGGTTAGAGACCCAGTACTTC
TRBJ1-1 | TRBV7-9 | NA | NA | CASSSQGNTEAFF | TGTGCCAGCAGCTCACAGGGGAACACTGAAGCTTTCTTT
TRBJ1-2 | TRBV5-5 | NA | NA | CASSRQLTNYGYTF | TGTGCCAGCAGCCGACAGCTTACTAACTATGGCTACACCTTC
TRBJ2-7 | TRBV20-1 | few | TRBD1 | CSVCRGKEQYF | TGCAGTGTTTGCAGGGGGAAAGAGCAGTACTTC
TRBJ1-5 | TRBV19 | few | TRBD1 | CASSTPTGEVVDNQPQHF | TGTGCCAGTAGTACCCCGACAGGGGAGGTTGTCGACAATCAGCCCCAGCATTTT
TRBJ1-5 | TRBV19 | NA | NA | CASSIAGVNSNQPQHF | TGTGCCAGTAGTATAGCAGGGGTCAATAGCAATCAGCCCCAGCATTTT
TRBJ1-1 | TRBV28 | NA | NA | CASSFRATNTEAFF | TGTGCCAGCAGTTTCAGGGCGACGAACACTGAAGCTTTCTTT
TRBJ2-2 | TRBV24-1 | NA | NA | CATSDFAVSGAGELFF | TGTGCCACCAGTGATTTCGCAGTGTCAGGGGCCGGGGAGCTGTTTTTT
TRBJ2-7 | TRBV28 | NA | TRBD1 | CASRLGQPYEQYF | TGTGCCAGCCGGCTGGGACAGCCCTACGAGCAGTACTTC
TRBJ1-6 | TRBV5-1 | NA | NA | CASSLSVADSPLHF | TGCGCCAGCAGCTTGTCGGTAGCAGATTCACCCCTCCACTTT
TRBJ2-7 | TRBV29-1 | NA | NA | CSVVAVISYEQYF | TGCAGCGTTGTAGCGGTAATCTCCTACGAGCAGTACTTC
TRBJ2-5 | TRBV19 | few | TRBD2 | CASSIISGGGETQYF | TGTGCCAGTAGTATAATATCAGGCGGGGGAGAGACCCAGTACTTC
TRBJ2-3 | TRBV11-3 | few | NA | CASSLRQITDTQYF | TGTGCCAGCAGCCTGAGACAGATCACAGATACGCAGTATTTT
TRBJ2-1 | TRBV4-2 | once | TRBD2 | CASSERTSGAYNEQFF | TGTGCCAGCAGCGAACGGACTAGCGGGGCCTACAATGAGCAGTTCTTC
TRBJ2-5 | TRBV7-8 | many | NA | CASSLGLAETQYF | TGTGCCAGCAGCTTAGGGTTGGCTGAGACCCAGTACTTC
TRBJ1-1 | TRBV6-5 | NA | TRBD1 | CAGRTGFATEAFF | TGTGCCGGCAGGACAGGGTTTGCCACTGAAGCTTTCTTT
TRBJ2-7 | TRBV2 | NA | NA | CASSVTVGEQYF | TGTGCCAGCAGTGTTACGGTTGGCGAGCAGTACTTC
TRBJ1-6 | TRBV2 | NA | NA | CASSRQGSNNSPLHF | TGTGCCAGCAGTCGTCAGGGTTCTAATAATTCACCCCTCCACTTT
TRBJ2-7 | TRBV7-8 | NA | NA | CASSRTRGGLEQYF | TGTGCCAGCAGCCGCACGAGGGGGGGGCTAGAGCAGTACTTC
TRBJ1-5 | TRBV11-2 | NA | NA | CASSAPSGHQPQHF | TGTGCCAGCAGCGCCCCGAGTGGGCATCAGCCCCAGCATTTT
TRBJ1-4 | TRBV4-1 | NA | TRBD1 | CASSPLDRGQDNEKLFF | TGCGCCAGCAGCCCGCTTGACAGGGGGCAGGACAATGAAAAACTGTTTTTT
TRBJ1-4 | TRBV19 | once | NA | CASSVRHDATNEKLFF | TGTGCCAGTAGTGTCAGACACGACGCAACTAATGAAAAACTGTTTTTT
TRBJ2-3 | TRBV2 | NA | NA | CASSEGGLADTQYF | TGTGCCAGCAGTGAAGGGGGCCTAGCAGATACGCAGTATTTT
TRBJ1-5 | TRBV2 | NA | TRBD1 | CASSPRQGIWVGNQPQHF | TGTGCCAGCAGTCCGCGACAGGGTATTTGGGTAGGCAATCAGCCCCAGCATTTT
TRBJ1-1 | TRBV3-1/TRBV3-2 | NA | NA | CASRDTGPSVGTEAFF | TGTGCCAGCAGAGATACAGGGCCCTCTGTGGGCACTGAAGCTTTCTTT
TRBJ2-5 | TRBV5-1 | NA | TRBD2 | CASSPGTSGVATQYF | TGCGCCAGCAGCCCCGGGACTAGCGGGGTCGCGACCCAGTACTTC
TRBJ1-1 | TRBV3-1/TRBV3-2 | many | TRBD1 | CASSPRDRKNTEAFF | TGTGCCAGCAGCCCTCGGGACAGGAAAAACACTGAAGCTTTCTTT
TRBJ1-1 | TRBV19 | once | NA | CASSVRGTGNTEAFF | TGTGCCAGTAGTGTTCGGGGGACGGGGAACACTGAAGCTTTCTTT
TRBJ1-1 | TRBV5-8 | NA | NA | CASPIDRALNTEAFF | TGTGCCAGCCCCATCGACAGAGCGTTGAACACTGAAGCTTTCTTT
TRBJ2-3 | TRBV3-1/TRBV3-2 | NA | TRBD2 | CASSHLAATRTDTQYF | TGTGCCAGCAGCCACCTAGCGGCGACTAGAACAGATACGCAGTATTTT
TRBJ1-4 | TRBV7-8 | NA | NA | CASSFEGAKREKLFF | TGTGCCAGCAGCTTTGAAGGGGCTAAGAGGGAAAAACTGTTTTTT
TRBJ2-5 | TRBV3-1/TRBV3-2 | few | NA | CASSQDPDSQETQYF | TGTGCCAGCAGCCAAGATCCGGACAGTCAAGAGACCCAGTACTTC
TRBJ1-5 | TRBV5-4 | NA | NA | CASSLGGSSQPQHF | TGTGCCAGCAGCTTGGGAGGATCCAGTCAGCCCCAGCATTTT
TRBJ1-3 | TRBV7-9 | NA | NA | CASGARASGNTIYF | TGTGCCAGCGGCGCGAGGGCCTCTGGAAACACCATATATTTT
TRBJ1-1 | TRBV5-1 | NA | NA | CASSRGNMNTEAFF | TGCGCCAGCAGCAGAGGGAACATGAACACTGAAGCTTTCTTT
TRBJ1-5 | TRBV19 | NA | NA | CASSTDQGFGGPVSNQPQHF | TGTGCCAGTAGTACTGATCAGGGGTTCGGTGGGCCTGTTAGCAATCAGCCCCAGCATTTT
TRBJ2-7 | TRBV3-1/TRBV3-2 | many | TRBD1 | CASSPRTGKVYEQYF | TGTGCCAGCAGCCCCCGGACAGGTAAAGTATACGAGCAGTACTTC
TRBJ1-1 | TRBV5-1 | NA | NA | CASTSGGFPEAFF | TGCGCCAGCACCTCTGGGGGGTTCCCTGAAGCTTTCTTT
TRBJ1-2 | TRBV6-5 | NA | NA | CASRRGGNPNYGYTF | TGTGCCAGCAGACGAGGGGGTAATCCTAACTATGGCTACACCTTC
TRBJ2-5 | TRBV27 | NA | NA | CASSLDSWETQYF | TGTGCCAGCAGTTTAGACTCTTGGGAGACCCAGTACTTC
TRBJ1-1 | TRBV19 | NA | NA | CASSRSRDFRTEAFF | TGTGCCAGTAGTCGATCAAGGGACTTCAGGACTGAAGCTTTCTTT
TRBJ2-2 | TRBV14 | NA | TRBD1 | CASSQTGTGLTGELFF | TGTGCCAGCAGCCAAACCGGGACAGGCCTCACCGGGGAGCTGTTTTTT
TRBJ1-5 | TRBV6-5 | NA | NA | CASSTSRRRDQPQHF | TGTGCCAGCAGCACATCGCGGAGACGGGATCAGCCCCAGCATTTT
TRBJ2-5 | TRBV5-6 | NA | TRBD1 | CASKLRQGTETQYF | TGTGCCAGCAAACTTAGACAGGGGACGGAGACCCAGTACTTC
TRBJ1-1 | TRBV7-7 | NA | NA | CASSLRQDTEAFF | TGTGCTAGCAGCTTACGACAGGACACTGAAGCTTTCTTT
TRBJ1-2 | TRBV6-5 | NA | TRBD1 | CASSYDKGQYGYTF | TGTGCCAGCAGTTACGATAAGGGACAGTATGGCTACACCTTC
TRBJ1-1 | TRBV5-1 | NA | NA | CASRDSTGLTEAFF | TGCGCCAGCAGGGACAGTACAGGGTTAACTGAAGCTTTCTTT
TRBJ1-2 | TRBV10-3 | NA | NA | CAMRAERDYGYTF | TGTGCCATGCGAGCGGAGAGAGACTATGGCTACACCTTC
TRBJ1-4 | TRBV5-6 | NA | TRBD1 | CASSLVLGTGDEKLFF | TGTGCCAGCAGCTTGGTGTTGGGGACAGGGGACGAAAAACTGTTTTTT
TRBJ1-5 | TRBV6-5 | few | TRBD1 | CASSRGQAKQPQHF | TGTGCCAGCAGCCGTGGACAGGCTAAGCAGCCCCAGCATTTT
TRBJ2-4 | TRBV18 | NA | TRBD1 | CASSPPGGTGKNIQYF | TGTGCCAGCTCACCACCAGGGGGGACAGGCAAAAACATTCAGTACTTC
TRBJ1-1 | TRBV7-2 | NA | NA | CASSFSSPGDAFF | TGTGCCAGCAGCTTTAGTAGCCCAGGGGATGCTTTCTTT
TRBJ1-5 | TRBV10-2 | NA | TRBD1 | CASRPRQGTKIGPQHF | TGCGCCAGCAGGCCTAGACAGGGGACGAAAATTGGGCCCCAGCATTTT
TRBJ1-1 | TRBV19 | many | NA | CASSEQFDTEAFF | TGTGCCAGTAGTGAACAGTTCGACACTGAAGCTTTCTTT
TRBJ1-4 | TRBV18 | few | NA | CASSLNRLELFF | TGTGCCAGCTCACTAAACAGGTTGGAACTGTTTTTT
TRBJ1-5 | TRBV2 | NA | NA | CASSDLGGNQPQHF | TGTGCCAGCAGTGATTTGGGAGGCAATCAGCCCCAGCATTTT
TRBJ1-6 | TRBV19 | NA | TRBD1 | CASSSGTANSPLHF | TGTGCCAGTAGTTCCGGGACAGCCAATTCACCCCTCCACTTT
TRBJ1-2 | TRBV4-1 | NA | TRBD1 | CASSQETGGPHGYTF | TGCGCCAGCAGCCAAGAGACAGGGGGTCCTCATGGCTACACCTTC